This TCR beta chain was recorded in a study of graft-versus-host responses after intestinal transplantation. About the research overall: Recipients had multivisceral, liver-intestinal, or isolated intestinal transplants. Recipients uniformly received anti-thymocyte globulin induction, followed by tacrolimus and steroids for approximately 3 years.

This clone was observed a single time. Its target is not known. Libraries were prepared by immunoSEQ multiplex PCR; TCRdb keeps only in-frame clonotypes and omits some of them. Altogether about 21,000 clones are present, 89% being singletons, with the ten largest covering under 6.5%. The CDR3 consists of 14 residues. CDR1 is SGHVS and CDR2 is FNYEAQ in the germline V gene. The V and J ends lost 3 bases and 3 bases, in that order; junction bases with no gene match: 4. Broader study findings: Circulating GvH clone levels at their peak were associated with HvG declines (early post-transplant). Ileal or blood samples showed some GvH clones first, and such clones were also found in recipient marrow.

The origin of this receptor is a human patient who received an intestinal transplant, so some T cells may come from the graft donor. This chain links TRBV7-6 with TRBJ1-1; 7 nucleotides align to TRBD1. Source: PBMCs, taken just over 64 days after intestinal transplantation. CDR3 amino acids: CASSFFTGDTEAFF. Written as DNA, the CDR3 is TGTGCCAGCAGCTTCTTTACAGGGGACACTGAAGCTTTCTTT.